The rows below give T cell receptor beta chains drawn from one sample of a study of OX40 agonist ivuxolimab in advanced cancers. Clones were read by immunoSEQ multiplex PCR, and TCRdb kept only the in-frame ones, dropping some. Among around 83,000 clones listed, 91% were seen once. Sequenced material: CD4+ or CD8+ T cells sorted from blood, taken in a trial of the OX40 agonist ivuxolimab. These receptors were taken from an adult with an advanced solid tumor such as melanoma, head and neck, liver or kidney cancer. Each CDR3 is given with its conserved first and last residue. A D gene is named only where the DNA matches it firmly. Some rows have no size entry. The others give once, few or many, or a class for an expanded clone.

J gene: TRBJ1-1; V gene: TRBV5-1; CDR3 length: 14; clone size: -; D gene: -; CDR3 DNA: TGCGCCAGCAGCTCAGCGTCCCTGAACACTGAAGCTTTCTTT; CDR3 protein: CASSSASLNTEAFF
J gene: TRBJ2-7; V gene: TRBV28; CDR3 length: 15; clone size: once; D gene: -; CDR3 DNA: TGTGCCAGCAGTTTAAGCGGCGGCCTCTCCTACGAGCAGTACTTC; CDR3 protein: CASSLSGGLSYEQYF
J gene: TRBJ2-2; V gene: TRBV28; CDR3 length: 16; clone size: -; D gene: -; CDR3 DNA: TGTGCCAGCAGTCTCGGTAGAGCCGGGGGCACCGGGGAGCTGTTTTTT; CDR3 protein: CASSLGRAGGTGELFF
J gene: TRBJ2-7; V gene: TRBV19; CDR3 length: 13; clone size: -; D gene: -; CDR3 DNA: TGTGCCAGTAGTCTCGGACCCGGAGGGGAGCAGTACTTC; CDR3 protein: CASSLGPGGEQYF
J gene: TRBJ1-1; V gene: TRBV6-1; CDR3 length: 13; clone size: -; D gene: -; CDR3 DNA: TGTGCCAGCCGTAGGACGGTGAACACTGAAGCTTTCTTT; CDR3 protein: CASRRTVNTEAFF
J gene: TRBJ1-3; V gene: TRBV6-5; CDR3 length: 14; clone size: -; D gene: -; CDR3 DNA: TGTGCCAGCACCGCGGTACCCGAGGGAAACACCATATATTTT; CDR3 protein: CASTAVPEGNTIYF
J gene: TRBJ2-3; V gene: TRBV11-2; CDR3 length: 16; clone size: -; D gene: TRBD1; CDR3 DNA: TGTGCCAGCAGCTTAGTTGGGACAGGCTACACAGATACGCAGTATTTT; CDR3 protein: CASSLVGTGYTDTQYF
J gene: TRBJ1-3; V gene: TRBV6-1; CDR3 length: 15; clone size: once; D gene: -; CDR3 DNA: TGTGCCACCCACACAGGGAAGGGCTCTGGAAACACCATATATTTT; CDR3 protein: CATHTGKGSGNTIYF
J gene: TRBJ2-5; V gene: TRBV5-1; CDR3 length: 15; clone size: few; D gene: -; CDR3 DNA: TGCGCCAGCAGCCCGGCTAAGGTATTGGAAGAGACCCAGTACTTC; CDR3 protein: CASSPAKVLEETQYF
J gene: TRBJ2-2; V gene: TRBV4-2; CDR3 length: 18; clone size: -; D gene: -; CDR3 DNA: TGTGCCAGCAGCCAGCTCTTGGCGGGACTGGCGAACACCGGGGAGCTGTTTTTT; CDR3 protein: CASSQLLAGLANTGELFF
J gene: TRBJ2-1; V gene: TRBV10-3; CDR3 length: 14; clone size: -; D gene: -; CDR3 DNA: TGTGCCATCAGTGAGTCGTTCTCTGACAATGAGCAGTTCTTC; CDR3 protein: CAISESFSDNEQFF
J gene: TRBJ1-1; V gene: TRBV5-1; CDR3 length: 15; clone size: -; D gene: -; CDR3 DNA: TGCGCCAGCAGCTTGGGTTCGGGGGAGCGTACTGAAGCTTTCTTT; CDR3 protein: CASSLGSGERTEAFF
J gene: TRBJ2-7; V gene: TRBV4-1; CDR3 length: 17; clone size: -; D gene: -; CDR3 DNA: TGCGCCAGCAGCCTAGGGGGGGGTTGTAGCCCCAACCACGAGCAGTACTTC; CDR3 protein: CASSLGGGCSPNHEQYF
J gene: TRBJ2-5; V gene: TRBV4-2; CDR3 length: 14; clone size: -; D gene: -; CDR3 DNA: TGTGCCAGCAGCCAAGAGTCCCGGGATGGGGCCCAGTACTTC; CDR3 protein: CASSQESRDGAQYF
J gene: TRBJ1-2; V gene: TRBV18; CDR3 length: 14; clone size: -; D gene: TRBD1; CDR3 DNA: TGTGCCAGCTCACCTCTCGGACAGGGCTATGGCTACACCTTC; CDR3 protein: CASSPLGQGYGYTF
J gene: TRBJ1-5; V gene: TRBV19; CDR3 length: 15; clone size: -; D gene: TRBD1; CDR3 DNA: TGTGCCAGTAGTCATATAGGGGGCGGCAATCAGCCCCAGCATTTT; CDR3 protein: CASSHIGGGNQPQHF
J gene: TRBJ1-6; V gene: TRBV4-1; CDR3 length: 13; clone size: -; D gene: -; CDR3 DNA: TGCGCCAGCAGCCAATTGGACGTTTCACCCCTCCACTTT; CDR3 protein: CASSQLDVSPLHF